These T cell receptor delta chains were read from a single sample in a study of Vδ1+ human thymocytes. TCRdb re-processed the multiplex PCR reads using CATT. Of 24,000 or so delta-chain clones listed, less than 30% are singletons. Specimen: Vdelta1+ gamma-delta thymocytes from the thymus. The origin of the receptors is a boy under three years old who had congenital heart surgery. Each CDR3 is given with its conserved first and last residue. Fields, in order: V gene, clone size, D gene, J gene, CDR3 DNA, CDR3 protein. A D gene is named only where the DNA matches it firmly. Size tells how often a clone was seen (once, few, many) or the class of an expanded clone, and some rows leave it out.

V gene: TRDV1; clone size: medium-sized; D gene: NA; J gene: TRDJ1; CDR3 DNA: TGTGCTCTTGGGGAACCCACGCGGCTGAATCCCAAGTACACCGATAAACTCATCTTT; CDR3 protein: CALGEPTRLNPKYTDKLIF
V gene: TRDV1; clone size: NA; D gene: NA; J gene: TRDJ1; CDR3 DNA: TGTGCTCTTGGGGAACCCTCCACCGATAAACTCATCTTT; CDR3 protein: CALGEPSTDKLIF
V gene: TRDV1; clone size: few; D gene: TRDD3; J gene: TRDJ1; CDR3 DNA: TGTGCTCTTGGGGAACTAGAGAATACGAGCTGGGGGATGCTGGGGTACACCGATAAACTCATCTTT; CDR3 protein: CALGELENTSWGMLGYTDKLIF
V gene: TRDV1; clone size: few; D gene: TRDD3; J gene: TRDJ1; CDR3 DNA: TGTGCTCTTGGGGATATCCGTACTGGGGGATGCTGGGTTAAACTCATCTTT; CDR3 protein: CALGDIRTGGCWVKLIF
V gene: TRDV1; clone size: medium-sized; D gene: NA; J gene: TRDJ1; CDR3 DNA: TGTGCTCTTGGGGAGCCCTCTGGGAGGTACACCGATAAACTCATCTTT; CDR3 protein: CALGEPSGRYTDKLIF
V gene: TRDV1; clone size: many; D gene: TRDD3; J gene: TRDJ1; CDR3 DNA: TGTGCTCTTGGGGAACCCCCCTTCCTACGGATTACTGGGGGATACCCCACAACCGATAAACTCATCTTT; CDR3 protein: CALGEPPFLRITGGYPTTDKLIF
V gene: TRDV1; clone size: many; D gene: NA; J gene: TRDJ1; CDR3 DNA: TGTGCTCTTGGGGAACTAAGAATCTTCCCGGAGACACACGCTGGGGACGATAAACTCATCTTT; CDR3 protein: CALGELRIFPETHAGDDKLIF
V gene: TRDV1; clone size: NA; D gene: TRDD3; J gene: TRDJ1; CDR3 DNA: TGTGCTCTTGGGACCAAACCTCGTACTGGGGGGTATATCGCCCCGTACACCGATAAACTCATCTTT; CDR3 protein: CALGTKPRTGGYIAPYTDKLIF
V gene: TRDV1; clone size: medium-sized; D gene: TRDD3; J gene: TRDJ1; CDR3 DNA: TGTGCTCTTGGGACCCCGGGTCCCCGGCGGAACTACTGGGGGTTTGCGTACACCGATAAACTCATCTTT; CDR3 protein: CALGTPGPRRNYWGFAYTDKLIF
V gene: TRDV1; clone size: few; D gene: NA; J gene: TRDJ1; CDR3 DNA: TGTGCTCTTGGGAACCGATTCCTACGAGGGGTTCCTGGGGGCCCAAGGAAACTCATCTTT; CDR3 protein: CALGNRFLRGVPGGPRKLIF
V gene: TRDV1; clone size: NA; D gene: NA; J gene: TRDJ1; CDR3 DNA: TGTGCTCTTGGGGAACCACTTCCTATCAGGGGATACCAGTACACCGATAAACTCATCTTT; CDR3 protein: CALGEPLPIRGYQYTDKLIF
V gene: TRDV1; clone size: NA; D gene: TRDD3; J gene: TRDJ1; CDR3 DNA: TGTGCTCTTGGGGAACTTCCCTTACTGGGGCTAACCGATAAACTCATCTTT; CDR3 protein: CALGELPLLGLTDKLIF
V gene: TRDV1; clone size: NA; D gene: NA; J gene: TRDJ1; CDR3 DNA: TGTGCTCTTGGGGAACCCCCATCCTACTATGAGCTGGAGAACACCGATAAACTCATCTTT; CDR3 protein: CALGEPPSYYELENTDKLIF
V gene: TRDV1; clone size: few; D gene: NA; J gene: TRDJ1; CDR3 DNA: TGTGCTCTTGGGGCGCCTTTCTGGGGATCTGGAATTGACACCGATAAACTCATCTTT; CDR3 protein: CALGAPFWGSGIDTDKLIF
V gene: TRDV1; clone size: NA; D gene: NA; J gene: TRDJ1; CDR3 DNA: TGTGCTCTTGGGGGCGCCACCCTGCCTCCTCCTTCTAAACTCATCTTT; CDR3 protein: CALGGATLPPPSKLIF
V gene: TRDV1; clone size: NA; D gene: NA; J gene: TRDJ1; CDR3 DNA: TGTGCCCTTGGGGAAGTCTACGTCCTCCCCCACACGCCGGGTTGTAAACTCATCTTT; CDR3 protein: CALGEVYVLPHTPGCKLIF
V gene: TRDV1; clone size: medium-sized; D gene: NA; J gene: TRDJ1; CDR3 DNA: TGTGCTCTTGGGACGCTCCCCGGGGCTCCCTTACTAGGCGATAAACTCATCTTT; CDR3 protein: CALGTLPGAPLLGDKLIF
V gene: TRDV1; clone size: medium-sized; D gene: NA; J gene: TRDJ1; CDR3 DNA: TGTGCTCTTGGGGAACCGGGGCTGAAATCGGGGACCGATAAACTCATCTTT; CDR3 protein: CALGEPGLKSGTDKLIF
V gene: TRDV1; clone size: NA; D gene: TRDD3; J gene: TRDJ1; CDR3 DNA: TGTGCTCTTGGGAACCCCCCCGTACTGGGGGATTACACCGATAAACTCATCTTT; CDR3 protein: CALGNPPVLGDYTDKLIF
V gene: TRDV1; clone size: few; D gene: NA; J gene: TRDJ1; CDR3 DNA: TGTGCTCTTGGGGGATCACTCTGGGGCTCTAAGTCCGATAAACTCATCTTT; CDR3 protein: CALGGSLWGSKSDKLIF
V gene: TRDV1; clone size: NA; D gene: NA; J gene: TRDJ1; CDR3 DNA: TGTGCTCTTGGGGAAAGGACTGGTGACATGTACACCGATAAACTCATCTTT; CDR3 protein: CALGERTGDMYTDKLIF
V gene: TRDV1; clone size: NA; D gene: TRDD3; J gene: TRDJ1; CDR3 DNA: TGTGCTCTTGGGGAACTATCTCAGTCCTACCGATCGTACTGGGGGATACGCCCTTACCAGGGGGATAAACTCATCTTT; CDR3 protein: CALGELSQSYRSYWGIRPYQGDKLIF
V gene: TRDV1; clone size: NA; D gene: TRDD3; J gene: TRDJ1; CDR3 DNA: TGTGCTCTTGGGGAATTTACTTTAAGAACCCCACCGTACTGGGGGATACGCGGCCCCTGCGGGTATAAACTCATCTTT; CDR3 protein: CALGEFTLRTPPYWGIRGPCGYKLIF
V gene: TRDV1; clone size: medium-sized; D gene: NA; J gene: TRDJ1; CDR3 DNA: TGTGCTCTTGGGGAATTGATTCCAACTGAATTGAGGCCCGATAAACTCATCTTT; CDR3 protein: CALGELIPTELRPDKLIF
V gene: TRDV1; clone size: few; D gene: NA; J gene: TRDJ1; CDR3 DNA: TGTGCTCTTGGGGAAAGTTCAGCCTCCCTACTGGTTTCAGGGTACCCGCGCGATAAACTCATCTTT; CDR3 protein: CALGESSASLLVSGYPRDKLIF
V gene: TRDV1; clone size: few; D gene: TRDD3; J gene: TRDJ1; CDR3 DNA: TGTGCTCTTGGGGAAGGGATACGTCGCTCCGTTAAACTCATCTTT; CDR3 protein: CALGEGIRRSVKLIF
V gene: TRDV1; clone size: few; D gene: TRDD3; J gene: TRDJ1; CDR3 DNA: TGTGCTCTTGGGGAACGGAGAGGAGCTCGTACTGGGGGATTCACCGATAAACTCATCTTT; CDR3 protein: CALGERRGARTGGFTDKLIF
V gene: TRDV1; clone size: NA; D gene: NA; J gene: TRDJ1; CDR3 DNA: TGTGCTCTTGGGGGACCTTTCGGCGCTGGACATAAAGTCATCTTT; CDR3 protein: CALGGPFGAGHKVIF
V gene: TRDV1; clone size: few; D gene: TRDD3; J gene: TRDJ1; CDR3 DNA: TGTGCTCTTGGGGAACGTCAAAATGGCCCTTTCCTCTTGGGGGATACGCCACGGCTCATCTTT; CDR3 protein: CALGERQNGPFLLGDTPRLIF
V gene: TRDV1; clone size: NA; D gene: NA; J gene: TRDJ1; CDR3 DNA: TGTGCTCTTGGGGAACTTCCTGCACACTCCCCGCCGTACACCGATAAACTCATCTTT; CDR3 protein: CALGELPAHSPPYTDKLIF
V gene: TRDV1; clone size: few; D gene: NA; J gene: TRDJ1; CDR3 DNA: TGTGCTCTTGGGGAAACCTTCCTACCTCCGGGAGGGGGATACGGGTACACCGATAAACTCATCTTT; CDR3 protein: CALGETFLPPGGGYGYTDKLIF
V gene: TRDV1; clone size: NA; D gene: TRDD3; J gene: TRDJ1; CDR3 DNA: TGTGCTCTTGGGGAACTTCCTCCTGGGGGATTGTACACCGATAAACTCATCTTT; CDR3 protein: CALGELPPGGLYTDKLIF
V gene: TRDV1; clone size: few; D gene: TRDD3; J gene: TRDJ2; CDR3 DNA: TGTGCTCTTGGGGGTGACAATTTCCGCTCGCCCGAGGGGGGGGATACGCTGACAGCACAACTCTTCTTT; CDR3 protein: CALGGDNFRSPEGGDTLTAQLFF
V gene: TRDV1; clone size: once; D gene: NA; J gene: TRDJ1; CDR3 DNA: TGTGCTCCCTTGCGAGTCACCCGACTTGGGGTCACCGATAAACTCATCTTT; CDR3 protein: CAPLRVTRLGVTDKLIF
V gene: TRDV1; clone size: NA; D gene: TRDD3; J gene: TRDJ1; CDR3 DNA: TGTGCTCTTGGGGGCCCTTCCCACTGGGGGATACACGAGGGCACCGATAAACTCATCTTT; CDR3 protein: CALGGPSHWGIHEGTDKLIF
V gene: TRDV1; clone size: NA; D gene: TRDD3; J gene: TRDJ1; CDR3 DNA: TGTGCTCTTGGGGAACCCAGTTTCCTATATACTGGGGGATACACCGATAAACTCATCTTT; CDR3 protein: CALGEPSFLYTGGYTDKLIF
V gene: TRDV1; clone size: NA; D gene: TRDD3; J gene: TRDJ1; CDR3 DNA: TGTGCTCTTGGCCTATCCGCCTCGTACTGGGGGATGGAGAGGGATAAACTCATCTTT; CDR3 protein: CALGLSASYWGMERDKLIF